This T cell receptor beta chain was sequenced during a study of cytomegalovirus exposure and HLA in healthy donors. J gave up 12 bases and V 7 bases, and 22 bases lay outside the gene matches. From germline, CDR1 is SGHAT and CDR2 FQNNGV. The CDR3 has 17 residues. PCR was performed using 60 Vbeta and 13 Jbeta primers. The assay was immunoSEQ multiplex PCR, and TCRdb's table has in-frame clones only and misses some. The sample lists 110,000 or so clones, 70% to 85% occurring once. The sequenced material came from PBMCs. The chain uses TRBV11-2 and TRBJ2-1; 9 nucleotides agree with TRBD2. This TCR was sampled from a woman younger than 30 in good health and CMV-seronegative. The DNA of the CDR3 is TGTGCCAGCATCCCCGGTCCAGGGACTAGCTTACGGGGCGCGCAGTTCTTC. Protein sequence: CASIPGPGTSLRGAQFF.